Presented here are 2 T cell receptor beta chains from one specimen sequenced in a study of blood T cell repertoires in COVID-19. TCRdb's copy holds only in-frame clones and misses some; the assay was immunoSEQ multiplex PCR. Counted here are about 140,000 clones, roughly 84% occurring once; the ten biggest clones make up approximately 8.9%. The sample comprised peripheral blood. These receptors were obtained from a man aged 25 to 40 with COVID-19, enrolled during active disease.

The chain joins TRBV3-1 (or the pseudogene TRBV3-2) to TRBJ2-1, with D unresolved. Per germline, CDR1 LGHDT and CDR2 YNNKEL (reference sequence). CDR3 length equals 13 residues. Trimming cost V 0 bases and J 6 bases, with 6 bases left between them. CDR3 DNA: TGTGCCAGCAGCCAAGACCAGCGCAATGAGCAGTTCTTC. Encoded protein: CASSQDQRNEQFF.

This chain connects TRBV30 to TRBJ2-1; D gene uncertain. Trimming removed 1 base at V and 0 bases at J, with 10 bases between. There are 15 residues in the CDR3. Germline values: CDR1 GTSNPN, CDR2 SVGIG (reference sequence). CDR3 DNA: TGTGCCTGGAGTGACAGAACAATCTCCTACAATGAGCAGTTCTTC. It translates to CAWSDRTISYNEQFF.